One sample yielded the 14 T cell receptor beta chains listed below, sequenced in a study of beta chain features in type 1 diabetes. Study conclusions and caveats: Type 1 diabetes patients had TCRB CDR3s that were shorter (moderately but significantly so) in all four CD4+ subsets.

What these receptors recognize is not known. The investigators reverse transcribed all of the isolated RNA, so they sequenced expressed TCRB transcripts. The protocol was immunoSEQ multiplex PCR, while the TCRdb copy is restricted to in-frame clones and leaves out a portion. The table lists 130,000 to 150,000 clones, about an eighth of them singletons. Sequences were obtained from central memory CD4+ T cells from blood. The receptors here all came from a man aged 18 to 30 with type 1 diabetes.

The V call is TRBV7-2, the J call TRBJ2-3; 11 bases align to TRBD2. CDR1 is SGHTA, CDR2 FQGNSA, per germline. With V trimmed by 11 bases and J by 6 bases, 13 bases remained unmatched. The length of the CDR3 is 15 residues. The CDR3 here is CASGGSGGALDTQYF. The CDR3 DNA reads as TGTGCCTCGGGTGGTAGCGGGGGGGCATTGGATACGCAGTATTTT.

The chain links TRBV10-3 to TRBJ2-5, with 7 bases that match TRBD1. Per the germline V gene, CDR1 is ENHRY and CDR2 is SYGVKD. Losses at the gene ends were 6 bases for V and 1 base for J; bases not matched to a gene: 8. The length of the CDR3 is 15 residues. DNA for the CDR3: TGTGCCATCAGGGGGACAGAGTCGGGCCAAGAGACCCAGTACTTC. This encodes CAIRGTESGQETQYF.

The V call is TRBV15, the J call TRBJ1-1; D gene uncertain. The CDR3 consists of 13 residues. The ends were cut back, 1 base at V and 5 bases at J, with 8 bases in the middle. Looked up from germline, CDR1 is LNHNV and CDR2 is YYDKDF (reference sequence). The CDR3 spells CATSRADGTEAFF. Here the CDR3 DNA reads TGTGCCACCAGCAGAGCTGATGGGACTGAAGCTTTCTTT.

The chain employs TRBV9 and TRBJ2-7; TRBD1 matches 8 bases. Trimming at V came to 4 bases and at J to 7 bases, leaving 10 bases not matched to a gene. This CDR3 spans 14 amino acids. CDR1 and CDR2 (germline): SGDLS, YYNGEE. The CDR3 DNA reads TGTGCCAGCAGCCTGAGGACAGGGCTCGGGGAGCAGTACTTC. It encodes CASSLRTGLGEQYF.

This clone was counted ten times or more. This chain uses TRBV7-8 with TRBJ2-5; the match to TRBD2 covers 16 bases. CDR3 length: 18 amino acids. The germline gives CDR1 SGHVS, CDR2 FQNEAQ. V lost 5 bases, J lost 4 bases, and 10 bases stayed unmatched. The CDR3 spells CASSPTGTSGGAPETQYF. The CDR3 DNA reads TGTGCCAGCAGCCCCACCGGGACTAGCGGGGGGGCCCCAGAGACCCAGTACTTC.

This clone was recorded a few times. V usage is TRBV7-3 and J usage is TRBJ1-2, with D tentatively TRBD1 (6 bases). Germline CDR1 is SGHTA and CDR2 is FQGTGA. V gave up 5 bases and J gave up 2 bases, with 12 bases separating them. The CDR3 runs 14 residues. CDR3 DNA sequence: TGTGCCAGCAGCCCCGGACAGTTGAACTATGGCTACACCTTC. This codes for CASSPGQLNYGYTF.

This clone has more than one count but fewer than ten. The chain carries TRBV30 and TRBJ1-2, with 8 bases that match TRBD1. V lost 3 bases, J lost 2 bases, and 5 bases stayed unmatched. The CDR3 extends over 14 amino acids. CDR1 is GTSNPN and CDR2 is SVGIG in the germline V gene (reference sequence). CDR3: CAWRRRQGNYGYTF. For the CDR3, the DNA is TGTGCCTGGAGACGGAGACAGGGGAACTATGGCTACACCTTC.

This clone was observed a few times. This chain connects TRBV15 to TRBJ1-1, with a tentative D call TRBD1 (5 bases). The germline V gene has CDR1 LNHNV and CDR2 YYDKDF (reference sequence). The CDR3 spans 14 residues. Trimming cost V 0 bases and J 3 bases, with 8 bases left between them. CDR3 sequence: CATSRDIRDTEAFF. The CDR3 DNA follows: TGTGCCACCAGCAGAGATATCAGGGACACTGAAGCTTTCTTT.

This clone was counted only a few times. V usage is TRBV2 and J usage is TRBJ2-5, with 9 bases matching TRBD1. V gave up 8 bases and J gave up 4 bases; unmatched junction bases: 5. The CDR3 loop spans 13 amino acids. Germline V gene sequence: CDR1 SNHLY, CDR2 FYNNEI. CDR3 loop: CASGGQGGETQYF. The CDR3 nucleotides read TGTGCCAGCGGGGGACAGGGCGGAGAGACCCAGTACTTC.

This clone was counted between two and nine times. The J gene is TRBJ2-7, the V gene TRBV7-3; D ambiguous. Looked up from germline, CDR1 is SGHTA and CDR2 is FQGTGA. V lost 4 bases to trimming and J lost 7 bases, with 11 bases between them. The CDR3 consists of 12 residues. CDR3 nucleotides: TGTGCCAGCAGCTCACGACTTGAGGAGCAGTACTTC. Translated, it gives CASSSRLEEQYF. Based on the CDR3 plus reference TRBV7-3 and TRBJ2-7, the full variable domain is GAGVSQTPSNKVTEKGKYVELRCDPISGHTALYWYRQSLGQGPEFLIYFQGTGAADDSGLPNDRFFAVRPEGSVSTLKIQRTERGDSAVYLCASSSRLEEQYFGPGTRLTVT.

This chain links TRBV29-1 with TRBJ1-1, with 7 nucleotides matching TRBD1. The CDR3 contains 14 residues. The J segment lost 2 bases and the V segment lost 7 bases, leaving 10 bases of the junction unmatched. The germline V gene has CDR1 SQVTM and CDR2 ANQGSEA. The CDR3 loop is CSARQGGINTEAFF. The CDR3 DNA reads TGCAGCGCACGACAGGGAGGGATTAACACTGAAGCTTTCTTT. The full variable domain, with the rest looked up from reference TRBV29-1 and TRBJ1-1, is SAVISQKPSRDICQRGTSLTIQCQVDSQVTMMFWYRQQPGQSLTLIATANQGSEATYESGFVIDKFPISRPNLTFSTLTVSNMSPEDSSIYLCSARQGGINTEAFFGQGTRLTVV.

The table lists this clone with a few counts. The rearrangement uses TRBV9 and TRBJ1-6; TRBD1 might be the D (5 bases). CDR3 size: 16 residues. The V gene lost 0 bases and the J gene lost 6 bases, with 13 bases spanning the gap. Germline V gene sequence: CDR1 SGDLS, CDR2 YYNGEE. The DNA for the CDR3 is TGTGCCAGCAGCGTAGCTGAGGACACCTCTAATTCACCCCTCCACTTT. This translates into CASSVAEDTSNSPLHF.

This clone has only a few counts. V is TRBV7-2 and J is TRBJ2-1, with D tentatively TRBD1 or TRBD2 (6 bases each). Trimming took 7 bases from V and 4 from J, leaving 14 bases between them. Per the germline V gene, CDR1 is SGHTA and CDR2 is FQGNSA. The CDR3 extends over 14 amino acids. The CDR3 reads CASTVGGAYNEQFF. The CDR3 DNA reads TGTGCCAGCACGGTGGGGGGCGCTTACAATGAGCAGTTCTTC.

The chain links TRBV9 to TRBJ1-2, with D possibly being TRBD1 (6 bases). The CDR3 extends over 15 amino acids. The germline CDR1 and CDR2 sequences are SGDLS and YYNGEE. V was trimmed by 0 bases and J by 6 bases, leaving 15 bases between them. The CDR3 loop is CASSVGLTGRDGYTF. In nucleotides, the CDR3 is TGTGCCAGCAGCGTAGGATTAACAGGGAGGGATGGCTACACCTTC.